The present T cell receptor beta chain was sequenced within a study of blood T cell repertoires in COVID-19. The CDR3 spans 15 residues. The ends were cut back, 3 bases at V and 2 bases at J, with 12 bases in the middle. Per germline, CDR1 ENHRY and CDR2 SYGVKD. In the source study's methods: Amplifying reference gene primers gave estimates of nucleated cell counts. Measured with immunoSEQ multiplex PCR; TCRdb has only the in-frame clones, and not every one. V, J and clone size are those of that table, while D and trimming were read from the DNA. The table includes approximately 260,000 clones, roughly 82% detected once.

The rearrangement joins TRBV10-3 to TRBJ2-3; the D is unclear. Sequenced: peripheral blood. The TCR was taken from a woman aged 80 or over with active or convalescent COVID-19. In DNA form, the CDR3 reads TGTGCCATCAGTGAAATGGCGGTTGACACAGATACGCAGTATTTT. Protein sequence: CAISEMAVDTDTQYF.